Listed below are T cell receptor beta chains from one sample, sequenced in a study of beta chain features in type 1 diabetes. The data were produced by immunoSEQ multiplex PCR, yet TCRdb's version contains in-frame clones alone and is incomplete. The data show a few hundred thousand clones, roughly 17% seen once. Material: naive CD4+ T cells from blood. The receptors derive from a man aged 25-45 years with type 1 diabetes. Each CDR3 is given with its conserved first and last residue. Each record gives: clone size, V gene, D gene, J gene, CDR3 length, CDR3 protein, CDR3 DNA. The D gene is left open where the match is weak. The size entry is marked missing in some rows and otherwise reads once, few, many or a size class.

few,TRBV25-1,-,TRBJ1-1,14,CASSESWLNTEAFF,TGTGCCAGCAGTGAATCCTGGCTGAACACTGAAGCTTTCTTT
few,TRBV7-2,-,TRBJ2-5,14,CASSLDRGRETQYF,TGTGCCAGCAGCTTAGACCGGGGGCGGGAGACCCAGTACTTC
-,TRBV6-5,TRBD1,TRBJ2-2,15,CASSRQGVNTGELFF,TGTGCCAGCAGTCGACAGGGCGTGAACACCGGGGAGCTGTTTTTT
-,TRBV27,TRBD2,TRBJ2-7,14,CARTRASGRVEQYF,TGTGCCAGGACCCGGGCTAGCGGGAGGGTTGAGCAGTACTTC
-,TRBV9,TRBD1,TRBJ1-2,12,CASSTGQGSYTF,TGTGCCAGCAGCACCGGACAGGGAAGCTACACCTTC
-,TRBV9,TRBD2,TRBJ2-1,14,CASTPSGSYNEQFF,TGTGCCAGCACCCCTAGCGGGAGCTACAATGAGCAGTTCTTC
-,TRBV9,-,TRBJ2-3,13,CASSVAVTDTQYF,TGTGCCAGCAGCGTAGCGGTCACAGATACGCAGTATTTT
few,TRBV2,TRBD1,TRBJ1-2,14,CASTADRFKYGYTF,TGTGCCAGCACAGCGGACAGGTTTAAGTATGGCTACACCTTC
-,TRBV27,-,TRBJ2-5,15,CASSLIGASQETQYF,TGTGCCAGCAGTTTAATAGGGGCCTCTCAAGAGACCCAGTACTTC
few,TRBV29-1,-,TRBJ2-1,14,CSVEDGDHYNEQFF,TGCAGCGTTGAAGACGGGGACCACTACAATGAGCAGTTCTTC
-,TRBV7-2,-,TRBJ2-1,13,CASSPDYNNEQFF,TGTGCCAGCAGCCCGGATTACAACAATGAGCAGTTCTTC
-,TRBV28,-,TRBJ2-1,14,CASRDSGVINEQFF,TGTGCCAGCAGGGATTCGGGAGTCATAAATGAGCAGTTCTTC
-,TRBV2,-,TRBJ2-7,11,CASGQIHEQYF,TGTGCCAGCGGGCAAATCCACGAGCAGTACTTC
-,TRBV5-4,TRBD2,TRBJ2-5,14,CASSSSGSGETQYF,TGTGCCAGCAGCTCTAGCGGGAGTGGAGAGACCCAGTACTTC
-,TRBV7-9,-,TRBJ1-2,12,CASTPGGDGYTF,TGTGCCAGCACACCGGGAGGGGATGGCTACACCTTC
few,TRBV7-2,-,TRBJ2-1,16,CASSFSGALDYNEQFF,TGTGCCAGCAGCTTTTCAGGGGCCCTAGACTACAATGAGCAGTTCTTC